The sequence of this TCR beta chain was determined in a study of cytomegalovirus exposure and HLA in healthy donors. General study points: The majority of TCR sequences were rare, yet some public TCRs appeared in many donors. The study recorded 160 or so TCR beta chains that were cytomegalovirus-associated. Within the data, a cluster of highly shared sequence variants was likely a sequencing artifact.

This CDR3 spans 10 amino acids. Trimming cost V 3 bases and J 5 bases, with 4 bases left between them. CDR1 and CDR2 from the germline V gene are DFQATT and SNEGSKA (reference sequence). Donors consisted of healthy bone marrow donors. The PCR made use of 60 Vbeta and 13 Jbeta primers. Assay used: immunoSEQ multiplex PCR; TCRdb lists only in-frame clones, some missing. This sample's table has tens of thousands of clones. Points on this clone: What it binds is not known. Other nucleotide sequences in the sample specify the same CDR3.

Sequencing input: PBMCs. The V call is TRBV20-1, the J call TRBJ2-5; D remains ambiguous. This TCR was recovered from a man aged 40-50 years in good health and CMV-seronegative. The CDR3 here is CSASGETQYF. The CDR3 bases are TGCAGTGCTAGTGGCGAGACCCAGTACTTC.